The next 6 T cell receptor beta chains were all read from a single sample in a study of blood T cell repertoires in COVID-19. Produced via immunoSEQ multiplex PCR; TCRdb's table is partial and in-frame only. In the table there are over 350,000 clones, 70% to 90% of which are singletons. Sequencing used PBMCs or T cells enriched from blood (not recorded which). The origin of the receptors is a woman between 18 and 29 years old with acute COVID-19.

This chain uses TRBV28 with TRBJ1-2; 8 bases align to TRBD1. This CDR3 has 17 amino acids. CDR1 and CDR2 from the germline V gene are MDHEN and SYDVKM. V shed 3 bases, J shed 0 bases, and the junction held 9 bases outside the gene matches. This CDR3 is CASSLGGQVPPNYGYTF. The CDR3 bases are TGTGCCAGCAGTTTGGGGGGACAGGTACCCCCTAACTATGGCTACACCTTC.

The rearrangement joins TRBV7-9 to TRBJ2-7; 9 nucleotides align to TRBD2. This CDR3 has 15 amino acids. The V segment lost 2 bases and the J segment 4 bases; nucleotides outside the gene matches: 6. Germline V gives CDR1 SEHNR, CDR2 FQNEAQ (reference sequence). The chain's CDR3 is CASSLMASGAYEQYF. The CDR3 bases are TGTGCCAGCAGCTTAATGGCTAGCGGGGCTTACGAGCAGTACTTC.

The chain couples TRBV11-2 to TRBJ1-3; D is undetermined. Trimming took 0 bases from V and 11 from J, leaving 11 bases between them. CDR3 length: 13 amino acids. Germline CDR1 reads SGHAT; CDR2 reads FQNNGV. In DNA, the CDR3 is TGTGCCAGCAGCTTAGATGTGGGGAGTCCCATATATTTT. Translation: CASSLDVGSPIYF.

The J gene is TRBJ1-4, the V gene TRBV30, with D unresolved. V lost 2 bases and J 2 bases, leaving 12 bases between the germline ends. The CDR3 spans 15 residues. CDR1 and CDR2 (germline): GTSNPN, SVGIG (reference sequence). CDR3 DNA sequence: TGTGCCTGGAGTCGAGGAATTGGGACTAATGAAAAACTGTTTTTT. Translation: CAWSRGIGTNEKLFF.

This clone was recorded only once. The V gene is TRBV3-1 (or the pseudogene TRBV3-2), the J gene TRBJ2-5, with 9 bases lining up with TRBD1. Germline V gene sequence: CDR1 LGHDT, CDR2 YNNKEL (reference sequence). The CDR3 is made up of 14 amino acids. V lost 3 bases to trimming and J lost 5 bases; unmatched junction nucleotides: 4. In DNA form, the CDR3 reads TGTGCCAGCAGCCAGGGACAGGGTACGGAGACCCAGTACTTC. This codes for CASSQGQGTETQYF.

Concerning this clone: Distinct nucleotide sequences in the sample also encode this CDR3. V usage is TRBV27 and J usage is TRBJ2-7, with 7 bases matching TRBD2. V gave up 2 bases and J gave up 2 bases; unmatched junction bases: 3. Germline CDR1 and CDR2: MNHEY and SMNVEV (reference sequence). CDR3 length equals 14 residues. CDR3 coding DNA: TGTGCCAGCAGTTTAGCGGGAGAAGCCTACGAGCAGTACTTC. This translates into CASSLAGEAYEQYF.